The 8 T cell receptor beta chains listed next were all sequenced from one sample in a study of blood T cell repertoires in COVID-19. Method: immunoSEQ multiplex PCR; TCRdb's copy keeps in-frame clones and lacks some. The sample shows about 130,000 clones, more than 80% of them seen only once. Sequencing was done on a sample of peripheral blood. Source of these receptors: a human donor in a cohort sampled during active COVID-19.

The chain combines TRBV4-3 with TRBJ2-7, with 8 nucleotides matching TRBD2. The CDR3 sequence is 18 residues long. V lost 3 bases, J lost 2 bases, and 15 bases stayed unmatched. CDR1 is LGHNA, CDR2 YSLEER, per germline. The CDR3 sequence: CASSQGALSAGGPYEQYF. In nucleotides, the CDR3 is TGCGCCAGCAGCCAGGGGGCCCTATCGGCGGGGGGACCCTACGAGCAGTACTTC.

In its sample, this clone was seen many times. The chain recombines TRBV15 with TRBJ1-4; D not resolved. The CDR3 has 13 residues. Germline V gene sequence: CDR1 LNHNV, CDR2 YYDKDF (reference sequence). V lost 2 bases and J lost 4, with 5 bases in between. The CDR3 sequence is CATSRQINEKLFF. CDR3 DNA: TGTGCCACCAGCAGACAGATTAATGAAAAACTGTTTTTT.

The DNA for the CDR3 is TGTGCCACCAGTGACCCTATACAGGGGCCCGGCTCCTATAATTCACCCCTCCACTTT. This sequence encodes CATSDPIQGPGSYNSPLHF. The gene calls are TRBV24-1 and TRBJ1-6; 7 nucleotides agree with TRBD1. V gave up 4 bases and J gave up 0 bases; unmatched junction bases: 11. CDR3 length: 19 residues. Germline CDR1 and CDR2: KGHDR and SFDVKD.

The V gene is TRBV19, the J gene TRBJ1-1; D remains ambiguous. Trimming took off 5 bases at V and 3 bases at J, with 16 bases between the two ends. The germline CDR1 and CDR2 sequences are LNHDA and SQIVND (reference sequence). The CDR3 spans 15 residues. CDR3 sequence (DNA): TGTGCCAGTAGTTTGAGAGCGGGTTATTACACTGAAGCTTTCTTT. It codes for CASSLRAGYYTEAFF.

This chain uses TRBV11-2 with TRBJ2-1, with TRBD2 as a possible D gene (6 bases). This CDR3 has 14 amino acids. V was trimmed by 5 bases and J by 9 bases, leaving 17 bases between them. CDR1 and CDR2 from the germline V gene are SGHAT and FQNNGV. Here the CDR3 reads CASSARLVRGEQFF. The DNA for the CDR3 is TGTGCCAGCAGCGCACGACTAGTTCGAGGTGAGCAGTTCTTC.

The chain combines TRBV27 with TRBJ1-3; possibly TRBD1 for D (6 bases). The V end lost 2 bases, the J end lost 4 bases, and 12 bases lay between the germline ends. The CDR3 extends over 15 amino acids. Germline V gene data show CDR1 as MNHEY and CDR2 as SMNVEV (reference sequence). The CDR3 sequence is CASSLLSGGGNTIYF. CDR3 DNA: TGTGCCAGCAGTTTACTTTCGGGGGGCGGAAACACCATATATTTT.

This clone has a single count. The chain has TRBV11-2 and TRBJ2-1; D might be TRBD1 (5 bases). This CDR3 is 13 amino acids long. V gave up 0 bases and J gave up 9 bases, with 9 bases separating them. CDR1 SGHAT and CDR2 FQNNGV come from the germline V gene. Here the CDR3 DNA reads TGTGCCAGCAGCTTAGATCAGGGTGCTGAGCAGTTCTTC. This translates into CASSLDQGAEQFF.

This chain joins TRBV5-4 and TRBJ2-4; 8 positions agree with TRBD2. The CDR3 runs 13 residues. Germline V CDR1 and CDR2: SGHNT, YYREEE (reference sequence). V shed 1 base, J shed 8 bases, and the junction held 2 bases outside the gene matches. The CDR3 is CASSLIGGDIQYF. CDR3 sequence (DNA): TGTGCCAGCAGCTTGATCGGGGGGGACATTCAGTACTTC.